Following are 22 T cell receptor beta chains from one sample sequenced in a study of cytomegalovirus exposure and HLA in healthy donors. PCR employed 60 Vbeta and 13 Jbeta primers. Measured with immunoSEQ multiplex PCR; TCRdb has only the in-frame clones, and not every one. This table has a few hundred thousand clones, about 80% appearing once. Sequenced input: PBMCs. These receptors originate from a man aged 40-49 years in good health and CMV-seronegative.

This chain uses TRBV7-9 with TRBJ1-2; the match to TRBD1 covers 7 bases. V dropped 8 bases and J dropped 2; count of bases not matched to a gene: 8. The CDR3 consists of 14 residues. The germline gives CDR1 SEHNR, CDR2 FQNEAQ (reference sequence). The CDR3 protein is CASGLPDRNYGYTF. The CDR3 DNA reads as TGTGCCAGCGGACTACCGGACAGGAACTATGGCTACACCTTC. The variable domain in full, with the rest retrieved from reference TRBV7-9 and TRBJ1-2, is DTGVSQNPRHKITKRGQNVTFRCDPISEHNRLYWYRQTLGQGPEFLTYFQNEAQLEKSRLLSDRFSAERPKGSFSTLEIQRTEQGDSAMYLCASGLPDRNYGYTFGSGTRLTVV.

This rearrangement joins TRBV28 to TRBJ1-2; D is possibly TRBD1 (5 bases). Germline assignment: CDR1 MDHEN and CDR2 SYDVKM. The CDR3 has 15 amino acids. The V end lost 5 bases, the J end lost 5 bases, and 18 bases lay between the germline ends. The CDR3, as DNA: TGTGCCAGCAGTGGGGGGGGAGGCAGGGCATATGGCTACACCTTC. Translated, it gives CASSGGGGRAYGYTF.

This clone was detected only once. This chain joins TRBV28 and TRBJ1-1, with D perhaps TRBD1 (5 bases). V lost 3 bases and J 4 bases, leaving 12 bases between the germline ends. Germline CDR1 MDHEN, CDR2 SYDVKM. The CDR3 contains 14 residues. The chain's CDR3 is CASSFGGMATEAFF. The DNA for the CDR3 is TGTGCCAGCAGTTTCGGGGGGATGGCCACTGAAGCTTTCTTT.

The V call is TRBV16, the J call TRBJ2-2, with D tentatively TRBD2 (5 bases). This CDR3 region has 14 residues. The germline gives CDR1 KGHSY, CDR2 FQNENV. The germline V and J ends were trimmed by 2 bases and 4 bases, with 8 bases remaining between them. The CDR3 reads CASSQTAVTGELFF. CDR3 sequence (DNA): TGTGCCAGCAGCCAAACAGCGGTCACCGGGGAGCTGTTTTTT.

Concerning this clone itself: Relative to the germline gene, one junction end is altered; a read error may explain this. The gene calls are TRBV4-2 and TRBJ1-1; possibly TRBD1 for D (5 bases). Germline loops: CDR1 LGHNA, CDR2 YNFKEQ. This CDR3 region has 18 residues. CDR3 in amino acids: CASSRAYQDRGRNTEAFF. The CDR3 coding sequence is TGTGCCAGCAGCCGCGCCTACCAAGACAGAGGGAGGAACACTGAGGCTTTCTTT.

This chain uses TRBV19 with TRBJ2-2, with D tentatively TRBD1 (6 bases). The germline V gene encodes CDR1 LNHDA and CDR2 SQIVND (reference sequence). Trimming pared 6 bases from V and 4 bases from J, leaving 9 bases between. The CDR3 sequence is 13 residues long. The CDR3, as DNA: TGTGCCAGTAGCCAGGGGTTCACCGGGGAGCTGTTTTTT. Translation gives CASSQGFTGELFF.

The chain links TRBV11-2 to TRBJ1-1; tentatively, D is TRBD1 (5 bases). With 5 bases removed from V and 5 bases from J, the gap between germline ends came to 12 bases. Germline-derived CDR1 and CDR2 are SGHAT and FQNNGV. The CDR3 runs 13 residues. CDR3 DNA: TGTGCCAGCAGCCGGGGGGTTGTAACTGAAGCTTTCTTT. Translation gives CASSRGVVTEAFF.

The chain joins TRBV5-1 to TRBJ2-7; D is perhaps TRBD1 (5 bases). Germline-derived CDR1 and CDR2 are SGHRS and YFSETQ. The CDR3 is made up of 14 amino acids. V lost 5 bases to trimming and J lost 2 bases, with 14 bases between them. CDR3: CASRLPTAPYEQYF. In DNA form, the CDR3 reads TGCGCCAGCAGGTTACCGACAGCGCCCTACGAGCAGTACTTC.

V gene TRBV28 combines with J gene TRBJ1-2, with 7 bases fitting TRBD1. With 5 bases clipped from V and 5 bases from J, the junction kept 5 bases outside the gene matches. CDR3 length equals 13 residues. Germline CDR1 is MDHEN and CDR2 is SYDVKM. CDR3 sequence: CASSRDSSYGYTF. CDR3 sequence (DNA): TGTGCCAGCAGTCGGGACAGCTCTTATGGCTACACCTTC.

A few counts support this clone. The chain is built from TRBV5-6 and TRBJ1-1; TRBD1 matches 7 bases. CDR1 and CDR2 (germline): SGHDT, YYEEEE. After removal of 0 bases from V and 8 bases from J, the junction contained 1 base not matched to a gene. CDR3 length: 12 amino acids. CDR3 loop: CASSLATGEAFF. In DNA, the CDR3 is TGTGCCAGCAGCTTGGCGACAGGGGAAGCTTTCTTT.

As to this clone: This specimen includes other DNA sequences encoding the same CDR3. The CDR3 loop is CASSGTSGGYNEQFF. The CDR3 DNA reads as TGTGCCAGCTCCGGGACTAGCGGGGGGTACAATGAGCAGTTCTTC. The genes are TRBV27 and TRBJ2-1, with 15 nucleotides matching TRBD2. Germline values: CDR1 MNHEY, CDR2 SMNVEV (reference sequence). The junction had 3 bases not matched to a gene; V was cut back by 8 bases and J by 4 bases. The CDR3 has 15 residues.

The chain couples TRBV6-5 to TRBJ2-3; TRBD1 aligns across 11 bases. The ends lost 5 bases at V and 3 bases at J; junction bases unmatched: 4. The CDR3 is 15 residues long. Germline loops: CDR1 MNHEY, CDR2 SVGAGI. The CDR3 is CASSTGQGATDTQYF. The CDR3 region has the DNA TGTGCCAGCAGTACCGGACAGGGGGCTACAGATACGCAGTATTTT.

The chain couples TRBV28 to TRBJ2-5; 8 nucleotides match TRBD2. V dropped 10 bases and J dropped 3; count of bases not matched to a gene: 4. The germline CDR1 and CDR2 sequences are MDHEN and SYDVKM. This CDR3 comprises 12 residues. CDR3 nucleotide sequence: TGTGCCACCATGACTAGCGAAGAGACCCAGTACTTC. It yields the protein CATMTSEETQYF.

Here the CDR3 reads CASSSISQRGSNTEAFF. CDR3 nucleotides: TGTGCCAGCAGCTCTATCTCACAACGGGGGTCGAACACTGAAGCTTTCTTT. The chain joins TRBV5-4 to TRBJ1-1, with a tentative D call TRBD1 (5 bases). Trimming took off 3 bases at V and 1 base at J, with 19 bases between the two ends. The length of the CDR3 is 17 residues. Germline CDR1 is SGHNT and CDR2 is YYREEE (reference sequence). The whole variable domain, filled in from reference TRBV5-4 and TRBJ1-1, reads ETGVTQSPTHLIKTRGQQVTLRCSSQSGHNTVSWYQQALGQGPQFIFQYYREEENGRGNFPPRFSGLQFPNYSSELNVNALELDDSALYLCASSSISQRGSNTEAFFGQGTRLTVV.

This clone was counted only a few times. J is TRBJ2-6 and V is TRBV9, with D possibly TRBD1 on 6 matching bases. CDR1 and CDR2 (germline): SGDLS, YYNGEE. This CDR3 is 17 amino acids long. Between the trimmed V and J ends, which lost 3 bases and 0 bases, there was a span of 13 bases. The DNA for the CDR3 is TGTGCCAGCAGCGCAACCCGGACAGACTCTGGGGCCAACGTCCTGACTTTC. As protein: CASSATRTDSGANVLTF. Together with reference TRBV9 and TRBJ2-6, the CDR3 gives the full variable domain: DSGVTQTPKHLITATGQRVTLRCSPRSGDLSVYWYQQSLDQGLQFLIQYYNGEERAKGNILERFSAQQFPDLHSELNLSSLELGDSALYFCASSATRTDSGANVLTFGAGSRLTVL.

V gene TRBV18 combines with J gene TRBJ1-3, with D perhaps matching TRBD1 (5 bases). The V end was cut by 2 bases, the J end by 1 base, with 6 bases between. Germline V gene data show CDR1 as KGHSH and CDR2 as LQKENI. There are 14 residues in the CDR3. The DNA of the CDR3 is TGTGCCAGCTCACCAACAGGATCTGGAAACACCATATATTTT. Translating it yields CASSPTGSGNTIYF.

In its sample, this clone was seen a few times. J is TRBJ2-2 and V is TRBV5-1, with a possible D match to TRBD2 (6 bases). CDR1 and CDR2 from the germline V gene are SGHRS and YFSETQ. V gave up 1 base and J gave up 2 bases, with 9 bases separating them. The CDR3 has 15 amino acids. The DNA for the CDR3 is TGCGCCAGCAGCTTGACTAGCTCAAACACCGGGGAGCTGTTTTTT. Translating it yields CASSLTSSNTGELFF.

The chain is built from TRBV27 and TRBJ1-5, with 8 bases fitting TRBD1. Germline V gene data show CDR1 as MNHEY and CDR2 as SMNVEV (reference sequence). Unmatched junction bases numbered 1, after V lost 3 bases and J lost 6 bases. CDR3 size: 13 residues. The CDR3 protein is CASSFTGGQPQHF. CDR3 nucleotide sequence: TGTGCCAGCAGTTTTACAGGGGGTCAGCCCCAGCATTTT.

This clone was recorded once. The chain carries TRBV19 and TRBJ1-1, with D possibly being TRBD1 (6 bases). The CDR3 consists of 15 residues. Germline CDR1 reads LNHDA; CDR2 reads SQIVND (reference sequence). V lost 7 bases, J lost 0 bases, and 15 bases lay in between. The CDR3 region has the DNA TGTGCCAGTACCGACCAGGGACACTTGAACACTGAAGCTTTCTTT. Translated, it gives CASTDQGHLNTEAFF.

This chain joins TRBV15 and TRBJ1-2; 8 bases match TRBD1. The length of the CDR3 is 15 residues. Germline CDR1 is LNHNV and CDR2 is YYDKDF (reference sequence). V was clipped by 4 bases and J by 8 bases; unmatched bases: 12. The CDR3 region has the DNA TGTGCCACCAGCATTGTTCGGACAGGGCAGGGAGGCTACACCTTC. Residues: CATSIVRTGQGGYTF.

CDR3 sequence (DNA): TGTGCCAGCAGCTTAGGTAGCGGGGGGGCCCGGGCTCGAGAGACCCAGTACTTC. Encoded protein: CASSLGSGGARARETQYF. V and J are TRBV7-8 and TRBJ2-5; 11 nucleotides align to TRBD2. The CDR3 runs to 18 residues. CDR1 and CDR2 (germline): SGHVS, FQNEAQ. Germline trimming cut 1 base from V and 4 bases from J; bases unmatched to any gene: 11.

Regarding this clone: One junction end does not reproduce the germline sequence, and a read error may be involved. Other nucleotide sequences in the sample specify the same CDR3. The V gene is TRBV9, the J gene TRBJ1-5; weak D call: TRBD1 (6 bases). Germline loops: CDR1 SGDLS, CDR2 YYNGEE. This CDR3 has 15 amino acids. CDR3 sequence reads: CASSVDTGQGEPQHF. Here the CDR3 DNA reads TGCGCCAGCAGCGTAGATACAGGGCAAGGGGAGCCCCAGCATTTT.